Reported below is one T cell receptor beta chain. Its specificity is not known. TCRdb itself ran the reads through MiXCR, one entry per CDR3 protein. The sample contains fewer than 700,000 distinct CDR3 sequences, 20% to 25% of which appear only once. The data belong to a study of T cell repertoires in cytomegalovirus infection. Study in general: Matching HLA type, along with CMV infection, was indicated by public TCR beta signatures.

General study findings and limits: Dominant in the ex vivo response were TCR beta clonotypes restricted by HLA-C and specific for CMV. CMV carriers with the relevant HLA were identified by cumulative public TCR beta family frequency.

Specimen: CD8+ T cells from PBMCs. This receptor was obtained from a human donor in good health (CMV status not recorded). Some clones in this sample may be carry-over from other donors' samples.

The CDR3 reads CASSTTGDQETQYF. The DNA for the CDR3 is TGTGCCAGCAGCACGACAGGGGACCAAGAGACCCAGTACTTC. The chain recombines TRBV28 with TRBJ2-5; 8 positions agree with TRBD1. The length of the CDR3 is 14 residues. In germline, CDR1 is MDHEN, CDR2 SYDVKM. The J segment lost 0 bases and the V segment lost 6 bases, leaving 3 bases of the junction unmatched. The full variable domain, its missing parts supplied by reference TRBV28 and TRBJ2-5, is DVKVTQSSRYLVKRTGEKVFLECVQDMDHENMFWYRQDPGLGLRLIYFSYDVKMKEKGDIPEGYSVSREKKERFSLILESASTNQTSMYLCASSTTGDQETQYFGPGTRLLVL.